These 9 T cell receptor beta chains were all obtained from the same sample, sequenced in a study of cytomegalovirus exposure and HLA in healthy donors. Amplification used 60 Vbeta primers and 13 Jbeta primers. The assay was immunoSEQ multiplex PCR, and TCRdb's table has in-frame clones only and misses some. Among some 99,000 clones listed, around three quarters were seen once. The material sequenced was PBMCs. All receptors come from a woman in her fifties or sixties in good health and CMV-seropositive.

The chain has TRBV7-9 and TRBJ2-5, with TRBD1 as a possible D gene (5 bases). V lost 5 bases to trimming and J lost 5 bases, with 15 bases between them. This CDR3 spans 14 amino acids. Germline V gene sequence: CDR1 SEHNR, CDR2 FQNEAQ (reference sequence). Here the CDR3 reads CASSQGVRVETQYF. The CDR3 DNA reads as TGTGCCAGCAGCCAAGGGGTCAGGGTTGAGACCCAGTACTTC.

The chain links TRBV25-1 to TRBJ1-1; 9 bases agree with TRBD1. Germline V gene lookup returns CDR1 MGHDK and CDR2 SYGVNS. The trim removed 9 bases at V and 6 bases at J, leaving 8 bases unmatched. The CDR3 loop spans 13 amino acids. The CDR3 coding sequence is TGTGCCAGTACCTACAGGGGGCAACCTGAAGCTTTCTTT. Encoded protein: CASTYRGQPEAFF.

V usage is TRBV2 and J usage is TRBJ2-3; tentative D call: TRBD2 (6 bases). Trimming left V 4 bases short and J 5 bases short, with 13 bases between. The CDR3 consists of 14 residues. In germline, CDR1 is SNHLY, CDR2 FYNNEI. In nucleotides, the CDR3 is TGTGCCAGCAGTGTACCGGGGGTCGGAGATACGCAGTATTTT. It yields the protein CASSVPGVGDTQYF.

V usage is TRBV27 and J usage is TRBJ1-1; tentatively, D is TRBD1 (5 bases). The germline V gene has CDR1 MNHEY and CDR2 SMNVEV (reference sequence). The CDR3 extends over 14 amino acids. V was pared by 2 bases and J by 4 bases, with 11 bases between. CDR3 coding DNA: TGTGCCAGCAGTTTAAGGGGCCTGAGCACTGAAGCTTTCTTT. This codes for CASSLRGLSTEAFF.

A few counts support this clone. This rearrangement joins TRBV19 to TRBJ2-7; 8 bases line up with TRBD1. The germline V gene has CDR1 LNHDA and CDR2 SQIVND (reference sequence). The CDR3 runs 14 residues. V was clipped by 2 bases and J by 7 bases; unmatched bases: 7. In DNA form, the CDR3 reads TGTGCCAGTAGTATACAGGGGGCGAGAGGGGAGCAGTACTTC. Protein: CASSIQGARGEQYF. Based on the CDR3 plus reference TRBV19 and TRBJ2-7, the full variable domain is DGGITQSPKYLFRKEGQNVTLSCEQNLNHDAMYWYRQDPGQGLRLIYYSQIVNDFQKGDIAEGYSVSREKKESFPLTVTSAQKNPTAFYLCASSIQGARGEQYFGPGTRLTVT.

The chain couples TRBV7-2 to TRBJ2-2; D gene unclear. Looked up from germline, CDR1 is SGHTA and CDR2 is FQGNSA. The CDR3 has 13 residues. Trimming removed 1 base from V and 7 bases from J, with 7 bases in between. The CDR3 loop is CASSLGSGGELFF. CDR3 coding DNA: TGTGCCAGCAGCTTAGGGTCAGGCGGGGAGCTGTTTTTT.

This chain connects TRBV5-1 to TRBJ2-3; 9 bases are shared with TRBD1. After removal of 4 bases from V and 2 bases from J, the junction contained 5 bases not matched to a gene. This CDR3 spans 15 amino acids. Germline assignment: CDR1 SGHRS and CDR2 YFSETQ. The CDR3 sequence: CASSPGQGYTDTQYF. The CDR3 DNA is TGCGCCAGCAGCCCGGGACAGGGATACACAGATACGCAGTATTTT.

The chain combines TRBV25-1 with TRBJ2-5; no definite D call. In germline, CDR1 is MGHDK, CDR2 SYGVNS. The CDR3 has 15 amino acids. With 1 base removed from V and 0 bases from J, the gap between germline ends came to 9 bases. The CDR3 sequence: CASSESLPYQETQYF. In nucleotides, the CDR3 is TGTGCCAGCAGTGAATCTCTCCCGTACCAAGAGACCCAGTACTTC.

The CDR3: CASNSGTGELFF. The CDR3 DNA sequence: TGTGCCAGCAACTCGGGGACCGGGGAGCTGTTTTTT. This rearrangement joins TRBV5-8 to TRBJ2-2; TRBD2 might be the D (5 bases). Trimming pared 6 bases from V and 5 bases from J, leaving 8 bases between. CDR3 size: 12 residues. CDR1 and CDR2 from the germline V gene are SGHTS and YDEGEE.